Listed below are T cell receptor beta chains from one sample, sequenced in a study of blood T cell repertoires in COVID-19. Data came from immunoSEQ multiplex PCR; TCRdb stores just in-frame clones and leaves some out. The data show under 200,000 clones, 85% to 90% seen once. Sequenced input: PBMCs or T cells enriched from blood (not recorded which). The receptors were sampled from a woman between 50 and 59 years old who had recovered from COVID-19. The CDR3 runs from the conserved cysteine through the conserved F or W. D genes are given only for firm matches. Part of the rows lack a size; the others show once, few, many or a class for expanded clones.

V gene	D gene	J gene	clone size	CDR3 DNA	CDR3 protein
TRBV11-1	-	TRBJ2-7	-	TGTGCCAGCAGCTTAGAACCAGGGTCCTACGAGCAGTACTTC	CASSLEPGSYEQYF
TRBV7-9	-	TRBJ2-4	-	TGTGCCAGCAGCACCAAATCCTCCGGGGGTGAAGCCAAAAACATTCAGTACTTC	CASSTKSSGGEAKNIQYF
TRBV25-1	-	TRBJ1-3	-	TGTGCCAGCAGTGAACCCCCAGCAGGGAGGTCGGGAAACACCATATATTTT	CASSEPPAGRSGNTIYF
TRBV7-9	-	TRBJ2-2	-	TGTGCCAGCAGCCAGTTGACAGGGAACACCGGGGAGCTGTTTTTT	CASSQLTGNTGELFF
TRBV13	TRBD1	TRBJ2-7	-	TGTGCCAGCAGCTTCGGACAGGGTAATTCCTACGAGCAGTACTTC	CASSFGQGNSYEQYF
TRBV6-2/TRBV6-3	-	TRBJ1-2	-	TGTGCCAGCAGTTACTCACTGAACGGGGCTAACTATGGCTACACCTTC	CASSYSLNGANYGYTF
TRBV7-9	TRBD2	TRBJ2-1	-	TGTGCCAGCAGCTTTCCTAGCGGGGGGGCCGGTGAGCAGTTCTTC	CASSFPSGGAGEQFF
TRBV19	-	TRBJ2-3	-	TGTGCCAGCGTGATTAGACAGGATGGCACAGATACGCAGTATTTT	CASVIRQDGTDTQYF
TRBV7-2	TRBD2	TRBJ2-7	-	TGTGCCAGCACCCGGGGCGGGAGCTCCTACGAGCAGTACTTC	CASTRGGSSYEQYF
TRBV19	-	TRBJ1-2	once	TGTGCCAGTGCCCGGACGGACACCCGTTATGGCTACACCTTC	CASARTDTRYGYTF
TRBV11-2	TRBD1	TRBJ1-2	-	TGTGCCAGCAGCCCCGACATTACAGGGGAAGGGGCTAGAAGCTACACCTTC	CASSPDITGEGARSYTF
TRBV6-2/TRBV6-3	TRBD1	TRBJ1-1	-	TGTGCCAGCAGTCTAAAGGGGACAGGGAGTGGGGCTTTCTTT	CASSLKGTGSGAFF
TRBV6-5	TRBD1	TRBJ1-3	-	TGTGCCAGCAGCATATCAGGGGGCTCTGGAAACACCATATATTTT	CASSISGGSGNTIYF
TRBV11-3	TRBD1	TRBJ2-4	-	TGTGCCAGCAGCCCAGGGGGCCTAAACATTCAGTACTTC	CASSPGGLNIQYF
TRBV18	-	TRBJ2-6	-	TGTGCCAGCTCACCACCGACGGGGAATCCCGGGGCCAACGTCCTGACTTTC	CASSPPTGNPGANVLTF
TRBV15	TRBD1	TRBJ1-2	-	TGTGCCACCAGCAGAGAGGTGGGGACAGATGGCTACACCTTC	CATSREVGTDGYTF
TRBV7-2	-	TRBJ2-2	-	TGTGCCAGCAGCGCGAGCAACACCGGGGAGCTGTTTTTT	CASSASNTGELFF
TRBV6-5	TRBD1	TRBJ1-2	-	TGTGCCAGCAGTTTACAGGGGCCGCCCTATGGCTACACCTTC	CASSLQGPPYGYTF
TRBV5-1	TRBD1	TRBJ1-1	-	TGCGCCAGCACCGAAGGGGGCGCTAATGCTGAAGCTTTCTTT	CASTEGGANAEAFF
TRBV25-1	TRBD1	TRBJ1-2	-	TGTGCCAGCACGACAGGGCTCTATGGCTACACCTTC	CASTTGLYGYTF
TRBV2	-	TRBJ2-3	-	TGTGCCAGCAGTTTTGTCGGGAGCACAGATACGCAGTATTTT	CASSFVGSTDTQYF
TRBV25-1	TRBD2	TRBJ2-7	-	TGTGCCAGCAGGGGGACTAGCGGTTCCTACGAGCAGTACTTC	CASRGTSGSYEQYF
TRBV2	TRBD1	TRBJ2-3	-	TGTGCCAGCAGTCGGACAGGGGGATTAGATACGCAGTATTTT	CASSRTGGLDTQYF
TRBV11-2	TRBD2	TRBJ2-5	-	TGTGCCAGCAGCTTTTTTTGGGGGGGGGTTCAAGAGACCCAGTACTTC	CASSFFWGGVQETQYF
TRBV5-6	TRBD1	TRBJ1-2	-	TGTGCCAGCAGCCTTCGACAGGGAGTTTATTATGGCTACACCTTC	CASSLRQGVYYGYTF
TRBV5-1	TRBD1	TRBJ1-2	-	TGCGCCAGCAGCCCAAGCGGACTGGACAGGGTAGGGTTGGGCTACACCTTC	CASSPSGLDRVGLGYTF
TRBV6-5	TRBD1	TRBJ1-2	once	TGTGCCAGCAGCCATGACAGGGGGCGAGGCTACACCTTC	CASSHDRGRGYTF
TRBV7-2	TRBD2	TRBJ2-3	-	TGTGCCAGCAGCTTAAGATCACTAGCGGGGGGGCCTGGAGATACGCAGTATTTT	CASSLRSLAGGPGDTQYF
TRBV4-3	-	TRBJ2-3	-	TGCGCCAGCAGCCACCTCTTTGGGCAGGGCGACACAGATACGCAGTATTTT	CASSHLFGQGDTDTQYF
TRBV7-2	-	TRBJ2-6	few	TGTGCCAGCAGCTGGGGGGCTGGGGCCAACGTCCTGACTTTC	CASSWGAGANVLTF
TRBV6-5	-	TRBJ1-1	-	TGTGCCAGCAGTTACAGAGTGAACACTGAAGCTTTCTTT	CASSYRVNTEAFF
TRBV5-5	-	TRBJ2-7	-	TGTGCCAGCAGCCCGGGACTCTACGAGCAGTACTTC	CASSPGLYEQYF
TRBV3-1/TRBV3-2	-	TRBJ1-5	-	TGTGCCAGCAGCCAAGATCCTGGGGCCAATCAGCCCCAGCATTTT	CASSQDPGANQPQHF
TRBV11-3	TRBD1	TRBJ2-1	-	TGTGCCAGCAGCCTAGGACAGGGGGCTTACAATGAGCAGTTCTTC	CASSLGQGAYNEQFF
TRBV27	-	TRBJ1-2	-	TGTGCCAGCAGCCTGGCGGGATCTCGGGGCTATGGCTACACCTTC	CASSLAGSRGYGYTF
TRBV7-2	TRBD2	TRBJ2-3	-	TGTGCCAGCAGCTTAGCGCTGGGGGGGGGTAGAGATACGCAGTATTTT	CASSLALGGGRDTQYF
TRBV6-5	TRBD2	TRBJ2-4	-	TGTGCCAGCAGCCGCTTGGGGGGGTCGGGAAACATTCAGTACTTC	CASSRLGGSGNIQYF
TRBV29-1	TRBD1	TRBJ2-3	-	TGCAGCGTTGCAGGGGGAGATACGCAGTATTTT	CSVAGGDTQYF
TRBV5-1	TRBD2	TRBJ2-3	-	TGCGCCAGCAGCGGTACTAGCGGGGGGGCGGATACGCAGTATTTT	CASSGTSGGADTQYF
TRBV4-3	TRBD1	TRBJ2-1	-	TGCGCCAGCAGCCAAGAATGGGGACAGTACAATGAGCAGTTCTTC	CASSQEWGQYNEQFF
TRBV30	TRBD1	TRBJ2-2	-	TGTGCCTGGAGTCGAAACAGGGGGCTGAGGGCCGGGGAGCTGTTTTTT	CAWSRNRGLRAGELFF
TRBV4-2	-	TRBJ1-2	-	TGTGCCAGCAGCCAAGATGGGCAGGGGCTTTACTACACCTTC	CASSQDGQGLYYTF
TRBV6-2/TRBV6-3	TRBD1	TRBJ1-2	-	TGTGCCAGCAGCCTCCGGACAGGGATGAACTATGGCTACACCTTC	CASSLRTGMNYGYTF
TRBV5-1	-	TRBJ1-2	-	TGCGCCAGCAGCTTGGAGGGACAAAGCTATGGCTACACCTTC	CASSLEGQSYGYTF
TRBV7-8	-	TRBJ1-4	-	TGTGCCAGCAGCTGGGGCCGTCCGAGCGAGTATGAAAAACTGTTTTTT	CASSWGRPSEYEKLFF
TRBV30	-	TRBJ2-5	-	TGTGCCTGTTCCACCTACGGGACACTCCTGGGGGAGACCCAGTACTTC	CACSTYGTLLGETQYF